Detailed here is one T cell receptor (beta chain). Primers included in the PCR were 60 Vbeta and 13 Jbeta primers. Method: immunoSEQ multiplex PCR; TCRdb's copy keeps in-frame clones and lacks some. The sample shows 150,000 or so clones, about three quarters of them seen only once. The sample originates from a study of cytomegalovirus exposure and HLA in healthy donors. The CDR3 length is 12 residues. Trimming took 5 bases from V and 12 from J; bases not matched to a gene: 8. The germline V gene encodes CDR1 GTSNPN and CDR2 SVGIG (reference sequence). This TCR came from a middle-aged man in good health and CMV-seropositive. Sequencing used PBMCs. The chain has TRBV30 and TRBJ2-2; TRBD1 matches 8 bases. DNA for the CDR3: TGTGCCTGGGGACAGGGTATGGGCCAGCTGTTTTTT. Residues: CAWGQGMGQLFF.